This is a list of T cell receptor beta chains from one sample in a study of a mutant IDH1 vaccine in newly diagnosed glioma. Profiling relied on immunoSEQ multiplex PCR, and the TCRdb table lists in-frame clones only, not all of them. In the table there are around 60,000 clones, approximately 85% of which are singletons. No cognate antigen is known for these TCRs. The specimen was PBMCs, collected from a glioma patient whose treatment included an IDH1 peptide vaccine. All receptors derive from a man aged 25 to 45 with glioma. Each CDR3 is given with its conserved first and last residue. D genes are given only for firm matches. Expanded clones get a size class; other rows say once, few or many, or leave the size out.

NA,NA,TRBV4-1,TRBJ1-6,TGCGCCAGCAGCGAAGAGATCCCTCTGGGCTATAATTCACCCCTCCACTTT,CASSEEIPLGYNSPLHF
TRBD1,NA,TRBV7-9,TRBJ2-3,TGTGCCAGCAGCCCTAGGGGGCAAGAACCTAGCACAGATACGCAGTATTTT,CASSPRGQEPSTDTQYF
TRBD1,NA,TRBV13,TRBJ2-3,TGTGCCAGCAGCAATGGACAGGCCCCTGGGTCTACAGATACGCAGTATTTT,CASSNGQAPGSTDTQYF
TRBD1,NA,TRBV6-5,TRBJ2-7,TGTGCCAGCAGTACCGACAGGGGAAGGGAGCAGTACTTC,CASSTDRGREQYF
TRBD1,NA,TRBV15,TRBJ1-5,TGTGCCACCAGCAATACAGGGGGAGGGCAGCCCCAGCATTTT,CATSNTGGGQPQHF
NA,NA,TRBV6-1,TRBJ2-7,TGTGCCAGCAGTGCCCACGAGCAGTACTTC,CASSAHEQYF
TRBD2,once,TRBV27,TRBJ2-5,TGTGCCAGCAGTTTCCTAAGCGGGGGGCAAGAGACCCAGTACTTC,CASSFLSGGQETQYF
TRBD1,NA,TRBV5-1,TRBJ2-4,TGCGCCAGCAGCTTGTCAGGGGGTAAAAACATTCAGTACTTC,CASSLSGGKNIQYF
NA,NA,TRBV18,TRBJ2-1,TGTGCCAGCTCACCCATAAACCGACAAGAGCAGTTCTTC,CASSPINRQEQFF
NA,NA,TRBV18,TRBJ2-2,TGTGCCAGCTCACGTGACGGGGAGCTGTTTTTT,CASSRDGELFF
NA,NA,TRBV14,TRBJ1-6,TGTGCCAGCAGCCTCCGGGATTATATGGATTCACCCCTCCACTTT,CASSLRDYMDSPLHF
NA,NA,TRBV10-2,TRBJ1-2,TGCGCCAGCAGTGGAAGAGGGTTCGACTATGGCTACACCTTC,CASSGRGFDYGYTF
TRBD2,NA,TRBV27,TRBJ2-7,TGTGCCAGCAGTTTATCCCCGTTGCGGGGGGCCTTCTACGAGCAGTACTTC,CASSLSPLRGAFYEQYF
TRBD1,NA,TRBV9,TRBJ2-7,TGTGCCAGCAGCGCATCCGGGACAGGGCGCGACGAGCAGTACTTC,CASSASGTGRDEQYF
NA,NA,TRBV6-5,TRBJ1-2,TGTGCCAGCAGTTACTCGAAGGGGGGCGTATATGGCTACACCTTC,CASSYSKGGVYGYTF
NA,NA,TRBV9,TRBJ2-2,TGTGCCAGCAGCGTTAACACCGGGGAGCTGTTTTTT,CASSVNTGELFF
NA,NA,TRBV6-5,TRBJ2-7,TGTGCCAGCAGTTACTCGGGGAGATACGAGCAGTACTTC,CASSYSGRYEQYF